This T cell receptor beta chain is drawn from a study of T cell responses to AZD1222 COVID-19 vaccine. Whole-study results and caveats: An increase in Spike-specific TCR breadth and depth was observed after two AZD1222 doses.

This table comes from immunoSEQ multiplex PCR, and its TCRdb copy is limited to in-frame clones, with some not included. The table lists about 160,000 clones, around 94% of them singletons. V was trimmed by 5 bases and J by 4 bases, leaving 35 bases between them. Per germline, CDR1 GTSNPN and CDR2 SVGIG (reference sequence). The CDR3 is 20 residues long. A word on this clone: What it recognizes is unknown.

The sample here was peripheral blood, taken 28 days after the second AZD1222 dose. The V call is TRBV30, the J call TRBJ1-1; tentatively, D is TRBD1 (6 bases). The clonotype was recovered from an adult who received the AZD1222 COVID-19 vaccine. This CDR3 reads CAWQRGVRTGTKGFGTEAFF. In nucleotides, the CDR3 is TGTGCCTGGCAAAGGGGAGTCCGCACCGGGACAAAGGGATTTGGCACTGAAGCTTTCTTT.